The source of this T cell receptor beta chain is a study of T cells in Graves' hyperthyroidism and ophthalmopathy. Study results and limitations: Most thyroid clonotypes that were expanded above 0.001 also turned up in blood. The model made its ophthalmopathy prediction, and onset followed a median roughly 6.5 months later.

CDR1 and CDR2 (germline): SGDLS, YYNGEE. This CDR3 is built from 14 residues. Amplified TCR beta CDR3 regions derived from RNA transcripts. First-round RT-PCR targeting the TCR CDR3 was performed with the HTBI primer set. TCRdb re-derived calls from the multiplex PCR reads in MiXCR, one entry per CDR3 protein. Altogether roughly 800,000 distinct CDR3 sequences are present, 35% to 45% being singletons, with the ten largest covering more than 7%. Remarks on this clonotype: Antigen: not known. Its ends do not fully match the called genes, so a read error is possible.

The receptor was isolated from a man between 18 and 29 years old with Graves' hyperthyroidism. J is TRBJ1-1 and V is TRBV9, with D uncertain. Sequenced input: blood. The CDR3 DNA reads as TGTGCCAGCAGCGTAGTCCCAGCGCCCACTGGAGCTTTCTTT. Translation gives CASSVVPAPTGAFF.